The TCR beta chain under discussion was sequenced for a study of OX40 agonist ivuxolimab in advanced cancers. In the study overall: The study reported partial responses in three patients: one hepatocellular carcinoma, two cutaneous melanoma.

Libraries were prepared by immunoSEQ multiplex PCR; TCRdb keeps only in-frame clonotypes and omits some of them. In the table there are 40,000 to 60,000 clones, approximately 88% of which are singletons. Regarding this clone: Its antigen is undetermined.

Whole-study results and caveats: By week 6 at 0.1 to 3.0 mg/kg, blood CD4+ and CD8+ T cells had expanded clonally.

The TCR was taken from an adult with an advanced solid tumor such as melanoma, head and neck, liver or kidney cancer. This specimen was CD4+ or CD8+ T cells sorted from blood, taken in a trial of the OX40 agonist ivuxolimab.

The CDR3 loop reads CSVTGATGELFF. In DNA form, the CDR3 reads TGCAGCGTTACAGGGGCCACCGGGGAGCTGTTTTTT. The rearrangement uses TRBV29-1 and TRBJ2-2; TRBD1 agrees at 7 bases. This CDR3 region has 12 residues. In germline, CDR1 is SQVTM, CDR2 ANQGSEA. V lost 5 bases to trimming and J lost 4 bases; unmatched junction nucleotides: 1.